A selection of T cell receptor beta chains follows, all from one sample in a study of T cells after yellow fever vaccination. TCRdb re-analysed the 5' RACE reads in MiXCR, keeping a single row per CDR3 protein. The data show 200,000 to 250,000 distinct CDR3 sequences, roughly 3.3% seen once. Material: CD4+ T cells sorted from PBMCs, obtained 10 days after the yellow fever booster vaccination. The receptors originated from a man younger than 30 who received the YFV17D yellow fever vaccine. Each CDR3 is given with its conserved first and last residue. The D gene is left open where the match is weak. Rows may omit the clone size; those that give it use once, few, many or a size class.

clone_size: many
d_call: -
v_call: TRBV5-1
j_call: TRBJ1-1
cdr3_aa: CASSQEQNTEAFF
cdr3_nt: TGCGCCAGCAGTCAGGAGCAGAACACTGAAGCTTTCTTT

clone_size: -
d_call: TRBD1
v_call: TRBV4-3
j_call: TRBJ1-6
cdr3_aa: CASSQDGTGGNSPLHF
cdr3_nt: TGCGCCAGCAGCCAAGATGGGACAGGGGGAAATTCACCCCTCCACTTT

clone_size: many
d_call: TRBD1
v_call: TRBV5-1
j_call: TRBJ1-6
cdr3_aa: CASSAGQTDSPLHF
cdr3_nt: TGCGCCAGCAGCGCGGGACAGACGGATTCACCCCTCCACTTT

clone_size: few
d_call: TRBD1
v_call: TRBV12-3/TRBV12-4
j_call: TRBJ1-2
cdr3_aa: CASRLVGTDGYTF
cdr3_nt: TGTGCCAGCAGGCTGGTAGGGACAGATGGCTACACCTTC

clone_size: -
d_call: -
v_call: TRBV10-3
j_call: TRBJ1-6
cdr3_aa: CAISLSGNSSYNSPLHF
cdr3_nt: TGTGCCATCAGCCTCTCAGGGAATAGCTCCTATAATTCACCCCTCCACTTT

clone_size: few
d_call: TRBD1
v_call: TRBV7-2
j_call: TRBJ2-5
cdr3_aa: CASSYRGRGETQYF
cdr3_nt: TGTGCCAGCAGTTACAGGGGGCGCGGAGAGACCCAGTACTTC

clone_size: -
d_call: TRBD1
v_call: TRBV7-2
j_call: TRBJ2-1
cdr3_aa: CASSPGTAYNEQFF
cdr3_nt: TGTGCCAGCAGCCCCGGGACAGCGTACAATGAGCAGTTCTTC

clone_size: many
d_call: -
v_call: TRBV29-1
j_call: TRBJ2-2
cdr3_aa: CSVEANTGELFF
cdr3_nt: TGCAGCGTTGAAGCGAACACCGGGGAGCTGTTTTTT

clone_size: -
d_call: TRBD1
v_call: TRBV5-1
j_call: TRBJ2-1
cdr3_aa: CASSTGTGRAEQFF
cdr3_nt: TGCGCCAGCAGCACCGGGACAGGGAGGGCTGAGCAGTTCTTC

clone_size: many
d_call: -
v_call: TRBV7-9
j_call: TRBJ1-5
cdr3_aa: CASSSITGSADQPQHF
cdr3_nt: TGTGCCAGCAGCTCCATTACAGGGAGTGCGGATCAGCCCCAGCATTTT

clone_size: -
d_call: TRBD1
v_call: TRBV18
j_call: TRBJ1-1
cdr3_aa: CASSLSGTDEAFF
cdr3_nt: TGTGCCAGCTCACTGTCCGGGACAGATGAAGCTTTCTTT

clone_size: many
d_call: -
v_call: TRBV2
j_call: TRBJ2-4
cdr3_aa: CASSETGLAKNIQYF
cdr3_nt: TGTGCCAGCAGTGAAACAGGGCTAGCCAAAAACATTCAGTACTTC

clone_size: many
d_call: -
v_call: TRBV18
j_call: TRBJ1-5
cdr3_aa: CASSITGLNQPQHF
cdr3_nt: TGTGCCAGCTCTATCACAGGACTGAATCAGCCCCAGCATTTT

clone_size: few
d_call: -
v_call: TRBV7-2
j_call: TRBJ2-7
cdr3_aa: CASGATRNVIYEQYF
cdr3_nt: TGTGCCAGCGGGGCTACTCGAAACGTTATCTACGAGCAGTACTTC

clone_size: few
d_call: -
v_call: TRBV5-4
j_call: TRBJ2-2
cdr3_aa: CASSLAGTNTGELFF
cdr3_nt: TGTGCCAGCAGCTTGGCCGGGACGAACACCGGGGAGCTGTTTTTT

clone_size: many
d_call: TRBD1
v_call: TRBV4-1
j_call: TRBJ1-1
cdr3_aa: CASSQDGTAKSQAFF
cdr3_nt: TGCGCCAGCAGCCAAGACGGGACAGCCAAGAGTCAAGCTTTCTTT

clone_size: many
d_call: -
v_call: TRBV5-1
j_call: TRBJ2-1
cdr3_aa: CASIDNTYNEQFF
cdr3_nt: TGCGCCAGCATTGACAACACCTACAATGAGCAGTTCTTC

clone_size: few
d_call: TRBD1
v_call: TRBV19
j_call: TRBJ1-5
cdr3_aa: CASSILTGATTSNQPQHF
cdr3_nt: TGTGCCAGTAGTATTTTGACAGGGGCCACGACTAGCAATCAGCCCCAGCATTTT

clone_size: many
d_call: -
v_call: TRBV12-3/TRBV12-4
j_call: TRBJ2-5
cdr3_aa: CASSLQGETQYF
cdr3_nt: TGTGCCAGCAGCTTACAGGGAGAGACCCAGTACTTC

clone_size: many
d_call: -
v_call: TRBV2
j_call: TRBJ2-3
cdr3_aa: CASSVPGTDTQYF
cdr3_nt: TGTGCCAGCAGTGTGCCGGGCACAGATACGCAGTATTTT

clone_size: many
d_call: TRBD2
v_call: TRBV10-3
j_call: TRBJ2-5
cdr3_aa: CAISESRSSGETQYF
cdr3_nt: TGTGCCATCAGTGAGTCGAGGTCTAGCGGGGAGACCCAGTACTTC

clone_size: many
d_call: -
v_call: TRBV3-1
j_call: TRBJ2-7
cdr3_aa: CASSRRNDYEQYF
cdr3_nt: TGTGCCAGCAGCCGACGGAACGACTACGAGCAGTACTTC

clone_size: many
d_call: -
v_call: TRBV5-1
j_call: TRBJ2-1
cdr3_aa: CASSPYGGNEQFF
cdr3_nt: TGCGCCAGCAGTCCCTACGGGGGAAATGAGCAGTTCTTC

clone_size: few
d_call: -
v_call: TRBV4-2
j_call: TRBJ2-1
cdr3_aa: CASSQDLASVYNEQFF
cdr3_nt: TGTGCCAGCAGCCAAGATTTGGCTAGTGTCTACAATGAGCAGTTCTTC

clone_size: many
d_call: -
v_call: TRBV27
j_call: TRBJ1-6
cdr3_aa: CASSFVGNSPLHF
cdr3_nt: TGTGCCAGCAGTTTTGTCGGAAATTCACCCCTCCACTTT

clone_size: many
d_call: -
v_call: TRBV6-6
j_call: TRBJ1-6
cdr3_aa: CASSEGRDSPLHF
cdr3_nt: TGTGCCAGCAGCGAGGGCAGGGACTCACCCCTCCACTTT

clone_size: many
d_call: -
v_call: TRBV5-6
j_call: TRBJ2-3
cdr3_aa: CASSFGASTDTQYF
cdr3_nt: TGTGCCAGCAGCTTTGGAGCGAGCACAGATACGCAGTATTTT

clone_size: few
d_call: -
v_call: TRBV5-6
j_call: TRBJ2-7
cdr3_aa: CASSSLGYYEQYF
cdr3_nt: TGTGCCAGCAGCTCCCTCGGTTACTACGAGCAGTACTTC

clone_size: -
d_call: TRBD1
v_call: TRBV24-1
j_call: TRBJ1-2
cdr3_aa: CATSDFGPPRDRHSGYTF
cdr3_nt: TGTGCCACCAGTGATTTTGGTCCACCCCGGGACAGACACTCTGGCTACACCTTC